The 20 T cell receptor beta chains in this list originate from one sample, sequenced in a study of cytomegalovirus exposure and HLA in healthy donors. The PCR employed 60 Vbeta primers together with 13 Jbeta primers. Libraries were prepared by immunoSEQ multiplex PCR; TCRdb keeps only in-frame clonotypes and omits some of them. The sample lists approximately 190,000 clones; about four fifths were seen once. Sequenced material: PBMCs. The receptors originated from a woman between 25 and 40 years old in good health and CMV-seropositive.

The chain employs TRBV7-9 and TRBJ2-3; 7 bases agree with TRBD2. The trim removed 8 bases at V and 3 bases at J, leaving 14 bases unmatched. The length of the CDR3 is 16 residues. Germline V gene lookup returns CDR1 SEHNR and CDR2 FQNEAQ (reference sequence). The CDR3 is CASRLPASGATDTQYF. For the CDR3, the DNA is TGTGCCAGCCGACTTCCGGCTAGCGGAGCTACAGATACGCAGTATTTT.

The rearrangement uses TRBV5-1 and TRBJ2-5; TRBD2 matches at 9 bases. The end of the DNA aligns better with TRBJ2-7, so the J call may be wrong. CDR1 and CDR2 (germline): SGHRS, YFSETQ. The CDR3 loop spans 14 amino acids. Written as DNA, the CDR3 is TGCGCCAGCAGCTTGGGAGCGGGAGGATACGAGCAGTACTTC. Residues: CASSLGAGGYEQYF.

Here the CDR3 reads CASSSLDRRNGNEQFF. CDR3 bases: TGTGCCAGCAGTTCCCTGGACAGGCGAAATGGCAATGAGCAGTTCTTC. The chain has TRBV28 and TRBJ2-1, with 7 nucleotides matching TRBD1. V dropped 4 bases and J dropped 6; count of bases not matched to a gene: 12. Per the germline V gene, CDR1 is MDHEN and CDR2 is SYDVKM. The CDR3 runs 16 residues.

The CDR3 is CASSFPGPEQYF. The CDR3 DNA reads as TGTGCCAGCAGTTTCCCAGGGCCCGAGCAGTACTTC. The genes are TRBV6-5 and TRBJ2-5; TRBD1 might be the D (5 bases). The J call may not be correct, given that the DNA end is closer to TRBJ2-7. The CDR3 contains 12 residues. In germline, CDR1 is MNHEY, CDR2 SVGAGI.

This chain connects TRBV19 to TRBJ2-3; D is unclear. V shed 0 bases and J shed 6 bases, with 13 bases lying between them. Per germline, CDR1 LNHDA and CDR2 SQIVND (reference sequence). This CDR3 contains 15 residues. The chain's CDR3 is CASSIDHETGDTQYF. CDR3 in DNA: TGTGCCAGTAGTATAGATCATGAGACCGGGGATACGCAGTATTTT.

The genes are TRBV5-4 and TRBJ2-7; possible D gene TRBD1, 5 bases. Looked up from germline, CDR1 is SGHNT and CDR2 is YYREEE (reference sequence). Trimming took off 4 bases at V and 1 base at J, with 9 bases between the two ends. The CDR3 runs 13 residues. The CDR3 region is CASSLTGSYEQYF. The CDR3, as DNA: TGTGCCAGCAGCCTCACAGGATCCTACGAGCAGTACTTC. The variable domain in full, with the rest retrieved from reference TRBV5-4 and TRBJ2-7, is ETGVTQSPTHLIKTRGQQVTLRCSSQSGHNTVSWYQQALGQGPQFIFQYYREEENGRGNFPPRFSGLQFPNYSSELNVNALELDDSALYLCASSLTGSYEQYFGPGTRLTVT.

The chain is built from TRBV4-1 and TRBJ2-3; TRBD2 aligns across 8 bases. The CDR3 loop spans 17 amino acids. Germline CDR1 is MGHRA and CDR2 is YSYEKL. V was pared by 6 bases and J by 3 bases, with 14 bases of the junction left unmatched. The CDR3 spells CASSQVVGGAETDTQYF. The DNA for the CDR3 is TGCGCCAGCAGTCAGGTCGTCGGGGGGGCGGAAACAGATACGCAGTATTTT.

This chain links TRBV7-6 with TRBJ2-1, with D tentatively TRBD1 (5 bases). CDR3 size: 13 residues. Germline lookup yields CDR1 SGHVS and CDR2 FNYEAQ. Trimming pared 2 bases from V and 6 bases from J, leaving 8 bases between. The CDR3 DNA reads TGTGCCAGCAGCTTATATAGGGGCAATGAGCAGTTCTTC. As protein: CASSLYRGNEQFF.

Only a few counts were recorded for this clone. V is TRBV7-2 and J is TRBJ2-1, with D possibly matching TRBD1 (6 bases). The CDR3 is made up of 13 amino acids. CDR1 SGHTA and CDR2 FQGNSA come from the germline V gene. V was cut by 2 bases and J by 5 bases, with 7 bases left in between. The CDR3 loop is CASSLNRDNEQFF. The CDR3 bases are TGTGCCAGCAGCTTAAACAGGGACAATGAGCAGTTCTTC.

The rearrangement links TRBV27 to TRBJ2-4; tentatively, D is TRBD1 (6 bases). V gave up 2 bases and J gave up 1 base, with 6 bases separating them. The germline V gene encodes CDR1 MNHEY and CDR2 SMNVEV (reference sequence). CDR3 length equals 14 residues. The CDR3 protein is CASSLQGAKNIQYF. The CDR3 bases are TGTGCCAGCAGTTTACAGGGGGCCAAAAACATTCAGTACTTC.

The V call is TRBV10-3, the J call TRBJ1-6; possibly TRBD1 for D (5 bases). The germline V gene has CDR1 ENHRY and CDR2 SYGVKD. V lost 0 bases to trimming and J lost 14 bases, with 17 bases between them. The CDR3 runs 15 residues. The CDR3 bases are TGTGCCATCAGTGAGTCTGGGGCCTCCCGCCGATCCCTCCACTTT. Amino acid sequence: CAISESGASRRSLHF.

The rearrangement links TRBV7-9 to TRBJ2-7; D is unclear. V was trimmed by 5 bases and J by 0 bases, leaving 20 bases between them. Per the germline V gene, CDR1 is SEHNR and CDR2 is FQNEAQ (reference sequence). The CDR3 length is 17 residues. The CDR3 is CASSDGPLGKPSYEQYF. In DNA form, the CDR3 reads TGTGCCAGCAGCGATGGCCCCTTGGGCAAGCCCTCCTACGAGCAGTACTTC.

J is TRBJ1-2 and V is TRBV6-5; D gene unclear. The CDR3 spans 12 residues. V dropped 8 bases and J dropped 7 bases, with 14 bases sitting between them. CDR1 MNHEY and CDR2 SVGAGI come from the germline V gene. The CDR3 DNA sequence: TGTGCCAGCTGGAGTGGTCCGGGTGGCTACACCTTC. Protein product: CASWSGPGGYTF.

This chain links TRBV28 with TRBJ2-7, with a weak D call TRBD2 (7 bases). The V gene's germline CDR1 is MDHEN and CDR2 SYDVKM. V was trimmed by 6 bases and J by 5 bases, leaving 20 bases between them. This CDR3 has 15 amino acids. CDR3 residues: CASSPPRGGLNEQYF. CDR3 in DNA: TGTGCCAGCAGCCCCCCCAGGGGAGGGTTGAACGAGCAGTACTTC.

The chain has TRBV19 and TRBJ1-5; D unresolved. V shed 5 bases and J shed 0 bases, with 5 bases lying between them. The CDR3 extends over 13 amino acids. The germline V gene encodes CDR1 LNHDA and CDR2 SQIVND (reference sequence). CDR3 sequence reads: CASSDNSNQPQHF. The CDR3 DNA reads as TGTGCCAGTAGTGACAATAGCAATCAGCCCCAGCATTTT.

The rearrangement links TRBV19 to TRBJ1-2; the D gene is possibly TRBD1 (5 bases). From germline, CDR1 is LNHDA and CDR2 SQIVND (reference sequence). The CDR3 spans 13 residues. The germline V and J ends were trimmed by 7 bases and 3 bases, with 12 bases remaining between them. The CDR3 sequence: CASISTEDYGYTF. Here the CDR3 DNA reads TGTGCCAGTATTTCGACAGAAGACTATGGCTACACCTTC.

This clone was picked up a small number of times. V is TRBV11-2 and J is TRBJ1-5; possibly TRBD1 for D (5 bases). Trimming removed 4 bases at V and 3 bases at J, with 19 bases between. The CDR3 has 17 residues. Germline CDR1 SGHAT, CDR2 FQNNGV. The CDR3: CASSSGGYSSPNQPQHF. The CDR3 DNA reads as TGTGCCAGCAGCTCCGGGGGTTACAGTTCGCCCAATCAGCCCCAGCATTTT. Full variable domain (remainder filled in from reference TRBV11-2 and TRBJ1-5): EAGVAQSPRYKIIEKRQSVAFWCNPISGHATLYWYQQILGQGPKLLIQFQNNGVVDDSQLPKDRFSAERLKGVDSTLKIQPAKLEDSAVYLCASSSGGYSSPNQPQHFGDGTRLSIL.

This clone has only a few counts. The V call is TRBV28, the J call TRBJ2-2; maybe TRBD1 (7 bases). CDR1 is MDHEN and CDR2 is SYDVKM in the germline V gene. CDR3 length: 12 residues. Trimming took off 5 bases at V and 7 bases at J, with 8 bases between the two ends. The CDR3: CASSQGGGELFF. The CDR3 DNA reads as TGTGCCAGCAGTCAGGGGGGCGGGGAGCTGTTTTTT.

The chain links TRBV30 to TRBJ2-5, with 7 positions matching TRBD1. From germline, CDR1 is GTSNPN and CDR2 SVGIG (reference sequence). The CDR3 extends over 13 amino acids. Losses at the gene ends were 1 base for V and 4 bases for J; bases not matched to a gene: 3. This chain's CDR3 is CAWSGDSLETQYF. In nucleotides, the CDR3 is TGTGCCTGGAGTGGGGACAGTCTAGAGACCCAGTACTTC.

The table lists this clone with a count of one. The chain uses TRBV18 and TRBJ2-2, with D possibly being TRBD2 (5 bases). Germline CDR1 and CDR2: KGHSH and LQKENI. Trimming pared 3 bases from V and 3 bases from J, leaving 11 bases between. This CDR3 is built from 15 residues. The CDR3 is CASSPTGIYTGELFF. DNA of the CDR3: TGTGCCAGCTCACCCACGGGGATTTACACCGGGGAGCTGTTTTTT.